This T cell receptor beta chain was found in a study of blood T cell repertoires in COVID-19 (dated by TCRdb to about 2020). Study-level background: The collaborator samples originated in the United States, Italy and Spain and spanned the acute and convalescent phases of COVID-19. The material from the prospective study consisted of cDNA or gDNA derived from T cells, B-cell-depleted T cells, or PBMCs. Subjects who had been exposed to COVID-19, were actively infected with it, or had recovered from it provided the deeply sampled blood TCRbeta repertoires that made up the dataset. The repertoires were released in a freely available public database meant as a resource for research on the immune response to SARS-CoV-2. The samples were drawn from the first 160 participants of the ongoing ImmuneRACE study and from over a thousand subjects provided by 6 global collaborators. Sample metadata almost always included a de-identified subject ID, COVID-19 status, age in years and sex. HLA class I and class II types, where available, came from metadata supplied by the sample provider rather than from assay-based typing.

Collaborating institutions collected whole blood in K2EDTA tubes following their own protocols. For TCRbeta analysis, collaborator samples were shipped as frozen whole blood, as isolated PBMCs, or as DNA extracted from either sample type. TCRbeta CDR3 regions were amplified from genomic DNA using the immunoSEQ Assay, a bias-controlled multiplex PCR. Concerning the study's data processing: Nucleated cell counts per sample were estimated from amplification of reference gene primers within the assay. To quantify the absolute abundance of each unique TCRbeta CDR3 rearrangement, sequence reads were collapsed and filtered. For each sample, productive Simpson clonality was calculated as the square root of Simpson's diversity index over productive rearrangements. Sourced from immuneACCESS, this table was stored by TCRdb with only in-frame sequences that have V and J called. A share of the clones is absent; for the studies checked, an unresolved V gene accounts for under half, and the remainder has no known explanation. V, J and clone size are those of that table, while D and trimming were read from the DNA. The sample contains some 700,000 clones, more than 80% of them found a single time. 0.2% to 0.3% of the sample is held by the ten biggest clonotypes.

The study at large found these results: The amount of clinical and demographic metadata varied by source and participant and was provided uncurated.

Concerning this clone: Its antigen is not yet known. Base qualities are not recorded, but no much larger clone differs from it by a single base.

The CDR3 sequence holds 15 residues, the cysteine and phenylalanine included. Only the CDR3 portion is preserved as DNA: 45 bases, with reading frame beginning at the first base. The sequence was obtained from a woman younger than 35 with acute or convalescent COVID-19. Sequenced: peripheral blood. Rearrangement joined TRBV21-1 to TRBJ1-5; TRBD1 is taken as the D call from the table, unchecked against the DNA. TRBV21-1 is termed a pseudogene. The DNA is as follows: TGTGCCAGCGAACAGATGGTACAGGGAAATCAGCCCCAGCATTTT. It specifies CASEQMVQGNQPQHF.